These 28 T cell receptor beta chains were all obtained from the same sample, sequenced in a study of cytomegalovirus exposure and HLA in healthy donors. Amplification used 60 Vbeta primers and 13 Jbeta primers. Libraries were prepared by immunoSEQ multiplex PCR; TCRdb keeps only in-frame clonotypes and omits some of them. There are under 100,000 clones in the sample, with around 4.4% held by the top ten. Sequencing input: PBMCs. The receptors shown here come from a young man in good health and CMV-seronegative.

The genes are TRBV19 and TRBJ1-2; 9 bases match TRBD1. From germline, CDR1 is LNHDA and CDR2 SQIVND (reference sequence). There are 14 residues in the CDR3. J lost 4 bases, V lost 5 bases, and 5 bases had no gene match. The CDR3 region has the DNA TGTGCCAGTAGTTTAGGACAGGGGACCTATGGCTACACCTTC. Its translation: CASSLGQGTYGYTF.

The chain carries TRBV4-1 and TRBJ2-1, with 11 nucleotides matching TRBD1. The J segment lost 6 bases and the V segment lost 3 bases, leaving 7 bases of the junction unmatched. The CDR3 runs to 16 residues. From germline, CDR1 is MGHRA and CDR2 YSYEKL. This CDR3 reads CASSHVDRGLINEQFF. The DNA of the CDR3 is TGCGCCAGCAGCCACGTGGACAGGGGGCTGATCAATGAGCAGTTCTTC.

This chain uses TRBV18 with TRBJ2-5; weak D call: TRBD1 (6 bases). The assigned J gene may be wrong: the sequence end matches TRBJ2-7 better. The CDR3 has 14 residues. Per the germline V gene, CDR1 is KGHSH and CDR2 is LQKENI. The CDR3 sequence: CASSPTGISYEQYF. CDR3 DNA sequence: TGTGCCAGCTCACCGACAGGTATATCCTACGAGCAGTACTTC.

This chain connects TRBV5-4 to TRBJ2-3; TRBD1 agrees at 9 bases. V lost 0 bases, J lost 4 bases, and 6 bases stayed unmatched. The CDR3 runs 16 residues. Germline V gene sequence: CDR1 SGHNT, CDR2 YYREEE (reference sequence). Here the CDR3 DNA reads TGTGCCAGCAGCTTGGGGCTCGACAGGGGGTCAGATACGCAGTATTTT. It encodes CASSLGLDRGSDTQYF.

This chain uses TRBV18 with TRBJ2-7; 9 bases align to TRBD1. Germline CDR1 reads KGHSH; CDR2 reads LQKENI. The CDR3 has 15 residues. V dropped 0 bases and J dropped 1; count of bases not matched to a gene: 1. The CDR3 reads CASSPPGQGSYEQYF. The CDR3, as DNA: TGTGCCAGCTCACCACCGGGACAGGGATCCTACGAGCAGTACTTC.

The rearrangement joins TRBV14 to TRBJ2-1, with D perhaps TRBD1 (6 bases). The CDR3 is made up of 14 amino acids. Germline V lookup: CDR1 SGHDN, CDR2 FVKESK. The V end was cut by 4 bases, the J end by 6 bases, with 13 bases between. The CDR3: CASSRKLGGNEQFF. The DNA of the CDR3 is TGTGCCAGCAGCCGAAAACTAGGGGGCAATGAGCAGTTCTTC.

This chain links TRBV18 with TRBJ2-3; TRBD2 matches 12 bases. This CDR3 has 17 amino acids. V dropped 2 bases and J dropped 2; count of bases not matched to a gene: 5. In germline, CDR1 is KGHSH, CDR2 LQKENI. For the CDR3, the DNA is TGTGCCAGCTCACCATCTCTAGCGGGAGGGCCCACAGATACGCAGTATTTT. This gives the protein CASSPSLAGGPTDTQYF. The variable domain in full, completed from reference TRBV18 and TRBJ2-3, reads NAGVMQNPRHLVRRRGQEARLRCSPMKGHSHVYWYRQLPEEGLKFMVYLQKENIIDESGMPKERFSAEFPKEGPSILRIQQVVRGDSAAYFCASSPSLAGGPTDTQYFGPGTRLTVL.

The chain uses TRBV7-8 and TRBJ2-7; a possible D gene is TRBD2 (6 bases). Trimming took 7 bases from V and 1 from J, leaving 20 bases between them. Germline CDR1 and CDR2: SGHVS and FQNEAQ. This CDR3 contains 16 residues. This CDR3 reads CASTQLEGSGSYEQYF. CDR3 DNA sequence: TGTGCCAGCACCCAACTAGAGGGTAGCGGATCCTACGAGCAGTACTTC.

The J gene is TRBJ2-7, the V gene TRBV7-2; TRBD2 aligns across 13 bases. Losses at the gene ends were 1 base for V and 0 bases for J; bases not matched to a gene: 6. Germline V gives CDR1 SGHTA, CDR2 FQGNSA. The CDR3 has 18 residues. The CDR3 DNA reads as TGTGCCAGCAGCTTAGTTGGACTAGCGGGAGCGTACTCCTACGAGCAGTACTTC. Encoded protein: CASSLVGLAGAYSYEQYF.

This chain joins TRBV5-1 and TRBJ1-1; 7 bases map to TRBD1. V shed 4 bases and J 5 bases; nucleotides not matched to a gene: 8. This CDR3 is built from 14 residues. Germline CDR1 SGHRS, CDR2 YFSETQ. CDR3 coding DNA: TGCGCCAGCAGCGCTCAGGGGGGACGGACTGAAGCTTTCTTT. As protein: CASSAQGGRTEAFF.

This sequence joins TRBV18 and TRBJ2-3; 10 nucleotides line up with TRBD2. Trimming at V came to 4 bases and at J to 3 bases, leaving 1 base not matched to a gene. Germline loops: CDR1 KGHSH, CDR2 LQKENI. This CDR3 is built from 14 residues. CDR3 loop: CASSLGLATDTQYF. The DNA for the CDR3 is TGTGCCAGCTCACTGGGACTAGCGACAGATACGCAGTATTTT.

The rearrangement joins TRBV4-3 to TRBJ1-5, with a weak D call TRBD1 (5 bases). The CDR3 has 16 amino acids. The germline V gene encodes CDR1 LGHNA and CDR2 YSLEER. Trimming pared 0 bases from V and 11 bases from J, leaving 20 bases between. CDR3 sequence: CASSQDLYQGIGAQHF. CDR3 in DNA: TGCGCCAGCAGCCAAGATTTGTATCAGGGAATCGGAGCCCAGCATTTT.

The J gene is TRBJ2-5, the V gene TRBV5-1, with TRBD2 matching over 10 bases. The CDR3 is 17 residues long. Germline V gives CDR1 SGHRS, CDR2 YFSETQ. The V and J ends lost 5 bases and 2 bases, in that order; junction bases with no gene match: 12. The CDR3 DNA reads TGCGCCAGCAGAGAGATGCTTAGCGGGGGGTTACAAGAGACCCAGTACTTC. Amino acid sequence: CASREMLSGGLQETQYF.

The CDR3 DNA reads TGTGCCAGCAGTTCATCAGGGGGAATCTTGAACACTGAAGCTTTCTTT. Amino acid sequence: CASSSSGGILNTEAFF. V and J are TRBV6-5 and TRBJ1-1, with 7 positions matching TRBD1. Germline-derived CDR1 and CDR2 are MNHEY and SVGAGI. This CDR3 is 16 amino acids long. V was clipped by 4 bases and J by 0 bases; unmatched bases: 8.

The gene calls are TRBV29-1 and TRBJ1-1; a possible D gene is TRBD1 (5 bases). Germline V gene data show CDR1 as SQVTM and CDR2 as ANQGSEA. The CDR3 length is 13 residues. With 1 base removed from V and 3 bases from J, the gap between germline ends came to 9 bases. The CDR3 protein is CSVEVGGDTEAFF. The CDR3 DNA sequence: TGCAGCGTTGAAGTGGGAGGGGACACTGAAGCTTTCTTT.

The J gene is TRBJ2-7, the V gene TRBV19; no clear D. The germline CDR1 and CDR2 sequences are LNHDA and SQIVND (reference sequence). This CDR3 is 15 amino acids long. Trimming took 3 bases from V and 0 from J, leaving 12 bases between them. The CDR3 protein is CASSMYSSSSYEQYF. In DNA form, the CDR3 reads TGTGCCAGTAGTATGTACAGTTCCAGCTCCTACGAGCAGTACTTC. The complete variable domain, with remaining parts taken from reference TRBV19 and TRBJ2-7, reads DGGITQSPKYLFRKEGQNVTLSCEQNLNHDAMYWYRQDPGQGLRLIYYSQIVNDFQKGDIAEGYSVSREKKESFPLTVTSAQKNPTAFYLCASSMYSSSSYEQYFGPGTRLTVT.

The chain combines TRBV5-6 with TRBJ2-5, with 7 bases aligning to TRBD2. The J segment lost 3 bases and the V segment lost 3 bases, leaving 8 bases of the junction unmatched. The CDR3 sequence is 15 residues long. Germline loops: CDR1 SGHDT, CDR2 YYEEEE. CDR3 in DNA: TGTGCCAGCAGCTCTGGGACTACTGCCAAAGAGACCCAGTACTTC. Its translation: CASSSGTTAKETQYF.

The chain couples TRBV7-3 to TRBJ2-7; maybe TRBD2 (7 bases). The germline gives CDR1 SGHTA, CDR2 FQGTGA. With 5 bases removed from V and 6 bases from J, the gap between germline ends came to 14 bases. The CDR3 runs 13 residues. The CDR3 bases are TGTGCCAGCAGCGTTACTAGGGGGGGCGAGCAGTACTTC. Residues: CASSVTRGGEQYF.

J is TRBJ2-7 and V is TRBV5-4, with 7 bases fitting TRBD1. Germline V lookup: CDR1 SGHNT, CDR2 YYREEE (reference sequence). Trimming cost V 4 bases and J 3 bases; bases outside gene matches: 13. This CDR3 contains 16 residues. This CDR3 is CASSADRQGIDYEQYF. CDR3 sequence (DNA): TGTGCCAGCAGCGCCGATCGACAGGGTATTGACTACGAGCAGTACTTC.

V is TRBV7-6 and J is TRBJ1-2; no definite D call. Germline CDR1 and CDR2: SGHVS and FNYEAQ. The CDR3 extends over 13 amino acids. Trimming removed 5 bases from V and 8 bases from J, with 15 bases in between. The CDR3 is CASSQNVEGGYTF. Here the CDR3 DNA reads TGTGCCAGCAGCCAAAACGTGGAGGGCGGCTACACCTTC.

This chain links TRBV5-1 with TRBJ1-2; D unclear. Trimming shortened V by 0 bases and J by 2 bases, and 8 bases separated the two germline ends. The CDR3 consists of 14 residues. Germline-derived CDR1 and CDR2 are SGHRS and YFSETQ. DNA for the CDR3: TGCGCCAGCAGCTTGGCCGGGATCAACTATGGCTACACCTTC. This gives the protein CASSLAGINYGYTF. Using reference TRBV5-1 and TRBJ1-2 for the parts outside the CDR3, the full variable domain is KAGVTQTPRYLIKTRGQQVTLSCSPISGHRSVSWYQQTPGQGLQFLFEYFSETQRNKGNFPGRFSGRQFSNSRSEMNVSTLELGDSALYLCASSLAGINYGYTFGSGTRLTVV.

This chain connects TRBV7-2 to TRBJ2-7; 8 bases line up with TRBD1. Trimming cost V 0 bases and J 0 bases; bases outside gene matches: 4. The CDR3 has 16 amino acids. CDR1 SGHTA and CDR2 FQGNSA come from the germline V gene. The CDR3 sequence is CASSLAWDRTSYEQYF. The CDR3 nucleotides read TGTGCCAGCAGCTTAGCGTGGGACAGGACCTCCTACGAGCAGTACTTC.

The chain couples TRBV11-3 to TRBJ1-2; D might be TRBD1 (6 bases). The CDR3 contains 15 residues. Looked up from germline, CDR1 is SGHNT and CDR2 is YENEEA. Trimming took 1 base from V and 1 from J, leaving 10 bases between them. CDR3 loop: CASSLGTVYNYGYTF. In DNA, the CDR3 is TGTGCCAGCAGCTTAGGGACAGTCTATAACTATGGCTACACCTTC.

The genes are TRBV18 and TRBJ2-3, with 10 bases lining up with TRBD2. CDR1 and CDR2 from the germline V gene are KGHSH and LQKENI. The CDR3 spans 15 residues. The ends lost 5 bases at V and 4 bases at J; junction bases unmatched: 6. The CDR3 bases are TGTGCCAGCTCAACTCTAGCGGGAGCAGCAGATACGCAGTATTTT. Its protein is CASSTLAGAADTQYF.

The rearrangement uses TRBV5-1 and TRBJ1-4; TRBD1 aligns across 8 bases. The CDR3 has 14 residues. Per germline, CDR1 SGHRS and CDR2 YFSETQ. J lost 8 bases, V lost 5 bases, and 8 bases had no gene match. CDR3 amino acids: CASRQQTGEEKLFF. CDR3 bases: TGCGCCAGCAGACAACAGACAGGGGAAGAAAAACTGTTTTTT.

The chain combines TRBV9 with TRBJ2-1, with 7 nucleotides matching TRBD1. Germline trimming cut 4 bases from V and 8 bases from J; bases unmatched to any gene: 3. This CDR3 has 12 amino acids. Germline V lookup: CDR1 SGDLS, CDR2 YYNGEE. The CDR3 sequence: CASSPDRDEQFF. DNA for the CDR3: TGTGCCAGCAGCCCCGACAGGGATGAGCAGTTCTTC.

CDR3 residues: CASSPYLRGRDYEQYF. The CDR3 bases are TGTGCCAGTAGTCCTTACCTCAGGGGCAGGGACTACGAGCAGTACTTC. This chain joins TRBV19 and TRBJ2-7; tentatively, D is TRBD1 (6 bases). CDR1 is LNHDA and CDR2 is SQIVND in the germline V gene (reference sequence). The CDR3 length is 16 residues. Trimming cost V 5 bases and J 3 bases, with 20 bases left between them.

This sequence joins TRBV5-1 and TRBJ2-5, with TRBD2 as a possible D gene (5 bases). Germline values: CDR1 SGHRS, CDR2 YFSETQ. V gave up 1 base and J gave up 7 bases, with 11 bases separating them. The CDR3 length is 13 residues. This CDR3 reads CASSLWGGGTQYF. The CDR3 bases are TGCGCCAGCAGCTTGTGGGGTGGAGGGACCCAGTACTTC.